This paragraph covers one T cell receptor (beta chain) sequence. This sample is drawn from a study of monozygotic twins with inflammatory bowel disease. Eight separate reactions per sample yielded the cDNA. Nested PCRs of roughly 17 and 9 cycles, two in total, were run on TCRalpha and TCRbeta cDNA. TCRdb re-called the 5' RACE reads, yielding one record per CDR3 amino acid sequence without DNA. Its table records some 170,000 distinct CDR3 sequences. This receptor was taken from a human donor with ulcerative colitis or Crohn's disease, or a healthy co-twin of an affected twin (not recorded which). Sequenced: blood.

CDR3 loop: CASSHRGQGNTEAFF. The chain joins TRBV5-1 to TRBJ1-1; the D call of TRBD1 rests on TCRdb alone, since no DNA is present to check it. This CDR3 contains 15 residues. Germline loops: CDR1 SGHRS, CDR2 YFSETQ.